This record concerns one TCR beta chain sequence. Its target is not known. These data originate in a study of cytomegalovirus exposure and HLA in healthy donors. Germline CDR1 and CDR2: SEHNR and FQNEAQ (reference sequence). V dropped 2 bases and J dropped 4 bases, with 3 bases sitting between them. The CDR3 is 12 amino acids. The PCR used 60 Vbeta and 13 Jbeta primers. Libraries were prepared by immunoSEQ multiplex PCR; TCRdb keeps only in-frame clonotypes and omits some of them. The repertoire consists of under 200,000 clones, with 75% occurring once and the leading ten covering about 8%. General study results and limits: Fewer N-insertions than the approximately 700-donor mean were reportedly shown by an Asian-associated ancestry cluster in a later analysis.

The sample consisted of PBMCs. The gene calls are TRBV7-9 and TRBJ1-3; D is ambiguous. The sequence came from a woman between 40 and 55 years old in good health and CMV-seropositive. Written as DNA, the CDR3 is TGTGCCAGCAGCTTACTCGGAAACACCATATATTTT. This encodes CASSLLGNTIYF.